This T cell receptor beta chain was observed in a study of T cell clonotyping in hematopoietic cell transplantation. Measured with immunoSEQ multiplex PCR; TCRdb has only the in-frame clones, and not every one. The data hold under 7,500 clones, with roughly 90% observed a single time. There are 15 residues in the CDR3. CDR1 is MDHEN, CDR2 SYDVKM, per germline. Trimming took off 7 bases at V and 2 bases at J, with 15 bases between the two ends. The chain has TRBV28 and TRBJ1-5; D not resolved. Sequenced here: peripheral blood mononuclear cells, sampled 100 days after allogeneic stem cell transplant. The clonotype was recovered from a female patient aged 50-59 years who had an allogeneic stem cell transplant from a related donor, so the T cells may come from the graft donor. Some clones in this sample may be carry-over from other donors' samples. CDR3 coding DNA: TGTGCCAGCACCCTCGGGCGGTGGGGCAATCAGCCCCAGCATTTT. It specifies CASTLGRWGNQPQHF. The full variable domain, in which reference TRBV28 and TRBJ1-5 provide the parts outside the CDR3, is DVKVTQSSRYLVKRTGEKVFLECVQDMDHENMFWYRQDPGLGLRLIYFSYDVKMKEKGDIPEGYSVSREKKERFSLILESASTNQTSMYLCASTLGRWGNQPQHFGDGTRLSIL.